The clone carrying this TCR beta chain was counted only a few times. What it binds is unknown. This entry belongs to a study of shared clonotypes between healthy human individuals. Study-level findings and limits: Enrolling few donors narrowed the genetic and exposure-history diversity that was represented.

Genomic DNA from each subset was divided evenly over several immunoSEQ plates. Per the authors' pipeline: Filtering differed since immunoSEQ provided only junctions, with no quality scores. Here immunoSEQ multiplex PCR was the method, and the copy in TCRdb shows in-frame clones only, minus some. The D gene and trimming were derived from the DNA, and the V and J assignments and clone size from that table. The repertoire holds a few hundred thousand clones, with around three quarters as singletons. All of the donors resided in Nashville, Tennessee, and each was a Caucasian adult. With 2 bases removed from V and 7 bases from J, the gap between germline ends came to 14 bases. Germline CDR1 reads MNHNS; CDR2 reads SASEGT. There are 14 residues in the CDR3.

The clonotype comes from a woman in her thirties or forties in good health. Some clones in this sample may be carry-over from other donors' samples. The specimen was PBMCs. The genes are TRBV6-1 and TRBJ1-1; a possible D gene is TRBD1 (5 bases). The CDR3 protein is CASSELPGSGEAFF. Written as DNA, the CDR3 is TGTGCCAGCAGTGAACTTCCAGGGAGCGGTGAAGCTTTCTTT.